These T cell receptor beta chains were read from a single sample in a study of cytomegalovirus exposure and HLA in healthy donors. Data came from immunoSEQ multiplex PCR; TCRdb stores just in-frame clones and leaves some out. The table lists tens of thousands of clones. The sample consisted of PBMCs. These receptors were taken from a female donor in good health and CMV-seropositive. Each CDR3 is given with its conserved first and last residue. A D gene is named only where the DNA matches it firmly. Rows may omit the clone size; those that give it use once, few, many or a size class.

.	.	TRBV4-2	TRBJ2-7	CASSQDGLGTGHPSYEQYF	TGTGCCAGCAGCCAAGACGGTCTTGGGACGGGACATCCCTCCTACGAGCAGTACTTC
TRBD1	.	TRBV5-4	TRBJ1-2	CASSLDRVGYGYTF	TGTGCCAGCAGCTTAGACAGGGTAGGCTATGGCTACACCTTC
.	.	TRBV14	TRBJ2-1	CASSQVLAGNNEQFF	TGTGCCAGCAGCCAAGTCCTTGCGGGGAACAATGAGCAGTTCTTC
TRBD1	.	TRBV6-5	TRBJ2-1	CASSYRDRAPYNEQFF	TGTGCCAGCAGTTACCGCGACAGGGCCCCCTACAATGAGCAGTTCTTC
TRBD1	.	TRBV13	TRBJ2-3	CASSPPGGDTQYF	TGTGCCAGCAGCCCCCCAGGGGGCGATACGCAGTATTTT
TRBD1	.	TRBV19	TRBJ1-5	CASSITGGRTQPQHF	TGTGCCAGTAGTATAACAGGGGGCCGGACTCAGCCCCAGCATTTT
TRBD2	.	TRBV9	TRBJ2-1	CASSLGSGRSYNEQFF	TGTGCCAGCAGCCTGGGTAGCGGGAGGTCCTACAATGAGCAGTTCTTC
.	.	TRBV6-5	TRBJ2-7	CASRRTNFYEQYF	TGTGCCAGCAGGAGGACAAACTTCTACGAGCAGTACTTC
.	.	TRBV5-1	TRBJ1-1	CASSLAGGVMNTEAFF	TGCGCCAGCAGCTTGGCCGGGGGGGTAATGAACACTGAAGCTTTCTTT
TRBD1	.	TRBV10-3	TRBJ1-2	CAVQGGYGYTF	TGTGCCGTCCAGGGGGGTTATGGCTACACCTTC
TRBD2	.	TRBV19	TRBJ2-5	CASRDLGGQETQYF	TGTGCCAGTAGGGACCTCGGGGGGCAAGAGACCCAGTACTTC
TRBD1	.	TRBV15	TRBJ1-2	CATSRGDRGKYGYTF	TGTGCCACCAGCAGAGGGGACAGGGGGAAGTATGGCTACACCTTC
.	.	TRBV6-6	TRBJ2-7	CASSYQVTEQYF	TGTGCCAGCAGTTATCAGGTAACCGAGCAGTACTTC
.	large	TRBV11-2	TRBJ1-3	CASSPWSGSGNTIYF	TGTGCCAGCAGCCCTTGGTCGGGATCTGGAAACACCATATATTTT
.	.	TRBV18	TRBJ2-7	CASSLDRSYEQYF	TGTGCCAGCTCACTCGACAGATCCTACGAGCAGTACTTC
TRBD1	.	TRBV28	TRBJ1-1	CASSFTGVTEAFF	TGTGCCAGCAGCTTCACAGGGGTCACTGAAGCTTTCTTT
TRBD1	.	TRBV29-1	TRBJ1-4	CSVTGTNEKLFF	TGCAGCGTGACAGGGACTAATGAAAAACTGTTTTTT
.	.	TRBV5-1	TRBJ2-7	CASSPLTSSYEQYF	TGCGCCAGCAGCCCCCTTACGAGCTCCTACGAGCAGTACTTC
.	.	TRBV6-5	TRBJ1-5	CASSPERSVQPQHF	TGTGCCAGCAGCCCCGAAAGGAGCGTTCAGCCCCAGCATTTT
TRBD2	.	TRBV29-1	TRBJ2-5	CSAPLGLGETQYF	TGCAGCGCCCCCCTGGGACTAGGGGAGACCCAGTACTTC
TRBD2	.	TRBV2	TRBJ2-2	CASITSAGTGELFF	TGTGCCAGCATTACTAGCGCGGGCACCGGGGAGCTGTTTTTT
.	.	TRBV11-3	TRBJ1-6	CASSLEVRQSPLHF	TGTGCCAGCAGCTTAGAGGTCAGACAATCACCCCTCCACTTT
TRBD2	.	TRBV6-5	TRBJ2-1	CASSPPGLAGGEFF	TGTGCCAGCAGTCCGCCGGGACTAGCGGGGGGTGAGTTCTTC
TRBD1	.	TRBV5-6	TRBJ1-2	CASSLRDRGSGYTF	TGTGCCAGCAGCCTCCGAGACAGGGGGAGTGGCTACACCTTC
TRBD1	.	TRBV5-6	TRBJ2-2	CASSWDRGLVGTGELFF	TGTGCCAGCAGCTGGGACAGGGGTCTGGTGGGCACCGGGGAGCTGTTTTTT
TRBD2	.	TRBV7-2	TRBJ2-2	CASSLTSGGLTGELFF	TGTGCCAGCAGCTTAACTAGCGGGGGCCTCACCGGGGAGCTGTTTTTT
TRBD2	.	TRBV12-5	TRBJ2-7	CASGQGLAGREQYF	TGTGCTAGTGGTCAGGGACTAGCCGGGCGCGAGCAGTACTTC
.	.	TRBV7-8	TRBJ1-1	CASSLGQIKMNTEAFF	TGTGCCAGCAGCTTAGGACAGATTAAAATGAACACTGAAGCTTTCTTT
TRBD2	.	TRBV4-1	TRBJ2-3	CASSQSGLALDTQYF	TGCGCCAGCAGCCAGTCGGGACTAGCGTTAGATACGCAGTATTTT
TRBD2	.	TRBV4-1	TRBJ2-5	CASSQVKRGDQETQYF	TGCGCCAGCAGCCAAGTTAAGCGGGGGGACCAAGAGACCCAGTACTTC
TRBD2	.	TRBV7-2	TRBJ2-7	CASSVSGGDTYEQYF	TGTGCCAGCAGCGTGAGCGGGGGGGACACCTACGAGCAGTACTTC
.	.	TRBV28	TRBJ2-7	CASSLGYEQYF	TGTGCCAGCAGTTTAGGTTACGAGCAGTACTTC
.	.	TRBV6-5	TRBJ2-3	CASSSPFVDTQYF	TGTGCCAGCAGTTCCCCGTTCGTGGATACGCAGTATTTT
TRBD2	.	TRBV7-2	TRBJ2-7	CASSLERLAGVEQYF	TGTGCCAGCAGCTTAGAGCGTCTAGCGGGGGTTGAGCAGTACTTC
TRBD1	.	TRBV6-5	TRBJ2-5	CASSYALGQGGETQYF	TGTGCCAGCAGTTACGCGCTGGGACAGGGGGGGGAGACCCAGTACTTC
TRBD1	.	TRBV6-6	TRBJ1-1	CASSLPGGETEAFF	TGTGCCAGCAGTCTTCCAGGGGGCGAGACTGAAGCTTTCTTT
TRBD2	.	TRBV29-1	TRBJ2-7	CSVEDWRGIEQYF	TGCAGCGTTGAAGATTGGCGGGGGATTGAGCAGTACTTC
.	.	TRBV4-1	TRBJ2-3	CASSQRLPDTQYF	TGCGCCAGCAGCCAAAGACTCCCAGATACGCAGTATTTT
TRBD1	.	TRBV6-5	TRBJ1-3	CASSYSVQGDTIYF	TGTGCCAGCAGTTACTCGGTCCAGGGGGACACCATATATTTT
TRBD1	.	TRBV2	TRBJ1-1	CASRSRQGLGTEAFF	TGTGCCAGCAGATCCCGACAGGGATTGGGAACTGAAGCTTTCTTT
.	.	TRBV4-1	TRBJ2-5	CASSLSRGILGQETQYF	TGCGCCAGCAGCCTCTCTCGGGGGATCTTGGGCCAAGAGACCCAGTACTTC
.	.	TRBV5-6	TRBJ1-2	CASSPAGYGYTF	TGTGCCAGCAGCCCGGCGGGTTATGGCTACACCTTC
.	.	TRBV11-3	TRBJ2-5	CASEGARETQYF	TGTGCCAGCGAGGGAGCACGGGAGACCCAGTACTTC
.	.	TRBV5-1	TRBJ2-2	CASSSLVGANLPGELFF	TGCGCCAGCAGCTCCCTCGTCGGAGCAAACCTCCCCGGGGAGCTGTTTTTT